This T cell receptor beta chain is from a study of cytomegalovirus exposure and HLA in healthy donors. In the study overall: An analysis done earlier identified 95 million to 140 million unique TCR beta sequences from approximately 170 million T cells. Study-wide points: The classifier, whose performance was assessed in both the original and validation cohorts, reportedly diagnosed cytomegalovirus status with high specificity and sensitivity. TCR beta V segments were, for the most part, productive about 87% or about 30% of the time in an earlier analysis. Later, an analysis showed that TCR beta chains associated with HLA were more clonally expanded than others that were equally common.

60 Vbeta and 13 Jbeta primers were used in PCR. Profiled with immunoSEQ multiplex PCR; TCRdb holds only in-frame clones, not every one. The sample has 130,000 to 150,000 clones, around three quarters seen once. In the case of this clone: Its antigen is unknown.

Germline V CDR1 and CDR2: SGDLS, YYNGEE. This CDR3 has 12 amino acids. Trimming took off 3 bases at V and 11 bases at J, with 14 bases between the two ends. The sequencing input was PBMCs. The V and J genes are TRBV9 and TRBJ1-1; no clear D. The clonotype originates from a man aged 35 to 55 in good health and CMV-seronegative. This chain's CDR3 is CASSAIEGKAFF. CDR3 nucleotide sequence: TGTGCCAGCAGCGCCATTGAGGGAAAGGCTTTCTTT.